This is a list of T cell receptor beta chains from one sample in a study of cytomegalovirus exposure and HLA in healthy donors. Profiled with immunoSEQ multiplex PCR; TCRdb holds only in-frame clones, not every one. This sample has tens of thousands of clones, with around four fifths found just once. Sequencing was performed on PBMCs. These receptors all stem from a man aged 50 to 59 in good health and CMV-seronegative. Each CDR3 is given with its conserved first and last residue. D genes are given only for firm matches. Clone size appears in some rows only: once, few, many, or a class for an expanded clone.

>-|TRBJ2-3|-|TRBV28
CASREGGWSVYF
TGTGCCAGCAGAGAGGGCGGCTGGTCCGTGTATTTT
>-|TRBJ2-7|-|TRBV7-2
CASSRTGTYEQYF
TGTGCCAGCAGCCGTACAGGTACCTACGAGCAGTACTTC
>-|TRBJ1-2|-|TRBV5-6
CASSFSGGGRFGYTF
TGTGCCAGCAGCTTCTCGGGGGGTGGTCGGTTTGGCTACACCTTC
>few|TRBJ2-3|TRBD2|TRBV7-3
CASSLTSGGGGSTDTQYF
TGTGCCAGCAGCCTCACTAGCGGGGGGGGAGGGAGCACAGATACGCAGTATTTT
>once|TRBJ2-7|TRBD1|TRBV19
CASKPGQGKNPYEQYF
TGTGCCAGTAAACCTGGACAGGGCAAAAATCCCTACGAGCAGTACTTC
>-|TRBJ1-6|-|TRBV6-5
CASSYSGRWDSPLHF
TGTGCCAGCAGTTACTCGGGGAGGTGGGATTCACCCCTCCACTTT
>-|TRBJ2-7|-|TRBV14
CASSQALNEQYF
TGTGCCAGCAGCCAAGCTTTAAACGAGCAGTACTTC
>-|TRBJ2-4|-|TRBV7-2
CASSSRGGGLAKNIQYF
TGTGCCAGCAGCAGCAGAGGAGGGGGCTTAGCCAAAAACATTCAGTACTTC
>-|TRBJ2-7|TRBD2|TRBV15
CATSRDRGAYEQYF
TGTGCCACCAGCAGAGATCGGGGGGCCTACGAGCAGTACTTC
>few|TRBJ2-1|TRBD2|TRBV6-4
CASSSGGANEQFF
TGTGCCAGCAGTAGCGGGGGGGCCAATGAGCAGTTCTTC
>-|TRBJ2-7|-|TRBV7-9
CASSLGPRGSEQYF
TGTGCCAGCAGCTTAGGCCCCAGGGGTTCCGAGCAGTACTTC
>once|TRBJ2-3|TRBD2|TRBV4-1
CASSQGVSAGGSTQYF
TGCGCCAGCAGCCAAGGTGTTTCCGCGGGGGGGAGTACGCAGTATTTT
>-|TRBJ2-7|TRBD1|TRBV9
CASSVADTGGSYEQYF
TGTGCCAGCAGCGTAGCCGATACAGGGGGCTCCTACGAGCAGTACTTC
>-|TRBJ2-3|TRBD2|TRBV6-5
CASRKNSGVADTQYF
TGTGCCAGCAGAAAGAACAGCGGGGTGGCAGATACGCAGTATTTT
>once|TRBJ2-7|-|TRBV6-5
CASSYSYGYEQYF
TGTGCCAGCAGTTACTCATACGGTTACGAGCAGTACTTC
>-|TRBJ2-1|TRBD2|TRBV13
CASSLGPIGGGSLYNEQFF
TGTGCCAGCAGCTTAGGCCCGATAGGCGGGGGGTCTCTTTACAATGAGCAGTTCTTC
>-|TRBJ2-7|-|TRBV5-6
CASSSDRTVHPTGYF
TGTGCCAGCAGCTCCGATCGGACAGTACACCCTACGGGGTACTTC
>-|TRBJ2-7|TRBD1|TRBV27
CASRVGTGGGEQYF
TGTGCCAGCAGGGTCGGGACAGGGGGTGGGGAGCAGTACTTC
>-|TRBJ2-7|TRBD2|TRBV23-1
CASSHGGVYEQYF
TGCGCCAGCAGTCATGGGGGGGTCTACGAGCAGTACTTC
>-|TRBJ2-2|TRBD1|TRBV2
CASSGARGLGTGELFF
TGTGCCAGCAGTGGAGCCAGGGGGCTGGGCACCGGGGAGCTGTTTTTT
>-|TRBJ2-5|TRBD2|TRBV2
CASTGPLGGEKTQYF
TGTGCCAGCACAGGACCTCTGGGGGGGGAAAAGACCCAGTACTTC
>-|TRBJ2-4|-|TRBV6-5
CASINSKNIQYF
TGTGCCAGCATTAACAGCAAAAACATTCAGTACTTC
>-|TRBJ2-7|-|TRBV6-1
CASSHRVYEQYF
TGTGCCAGCAGTCACAGGGTCTACGAGCAGTACTTC
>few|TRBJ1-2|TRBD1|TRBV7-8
CASSPGQGRIGYTF
TGTGCCAGCAGCCCGGGACAGGGTAGAATCGGCTACACCTTC
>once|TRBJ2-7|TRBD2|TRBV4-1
CASSQPTSGAYEQYF
TGCGCCAGCAGCCAACCCACTAGCGGGGCCTACGAGCAGTACTTC
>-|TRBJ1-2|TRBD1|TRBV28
CASTSGTGGMGGYGYTF
TGTGCCAGCACCTCGGGGACAGGGGGAATGGGTGGTTATGGCTACACCTTC
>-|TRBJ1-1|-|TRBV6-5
CASSYVSRAMDEAFF
TGTGCCAGCAGTTACGTGTCCAGAGCGATGGATGAAGCTTTCTTT
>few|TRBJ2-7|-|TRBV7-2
CASSLGPGTYEQYF
TGTGCCAGCAGCTTAGGTCCAGGCACCTACGAGCAGTACTTC
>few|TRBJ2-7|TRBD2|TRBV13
CASTLRTSGGLYEQYF
TGTGCCAGCACCCTTAGGACTAGCGGGGGCCTCTACGAGCAGTACTTC
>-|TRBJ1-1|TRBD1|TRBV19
CASSDRGNTEAFF
TGTGCCAGTAGTGACAGGGGGAACACTGAAGCTTTCTTT
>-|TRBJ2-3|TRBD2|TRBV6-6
CASRPLAGGADTQYF
TGTGCCAGCAGGCCCCTCGCGGGGGGTGCGGATACGCAGTATTTT
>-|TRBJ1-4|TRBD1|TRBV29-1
CSVEVGDRGREKLFF
TGCAGCGTTGAAGTCGGAGACAGGGGGAGGGAAAAACTGTTTTTT
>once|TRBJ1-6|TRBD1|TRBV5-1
CASMLGTVYNSPLHF
TGCGCCAGCATGCTGGGGACAGTCTATAATTCACCCCTCCACTTT
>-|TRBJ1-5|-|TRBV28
CASIKQGTQPQHF
TGTGCCAGCATCAAACAGGGTACTCAGCCCCAGCATTTT
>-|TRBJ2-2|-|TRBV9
CASSPPPVALNTGELFF
TGTGCCAGCAGCCCGCCCCCGGTAGCGCTGAACACCGGGGAGCTGTTTTTT
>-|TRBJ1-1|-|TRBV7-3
CASSQGPNTEAFF
TGTGCCAGCAGTCAGGGGCCGAACACTGAAGCTTTCTTT
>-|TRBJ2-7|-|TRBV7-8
CASSLERVRGEQYF
TGTGCCAGCAGCTTAGAGCGGGTCCGGGGTGAGCAGTACTTC
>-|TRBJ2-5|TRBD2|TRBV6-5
CASSRTSGGETQYF
TGTGCCAGCAGCCGGACTAGCGGGGGGGAGACCCAGTACTTC
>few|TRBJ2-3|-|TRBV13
CASSVPASGSDTQYF
TGTGCCAGCAGCGTACCCGCGTCAGGGTCAGATACGCAGTATTTT
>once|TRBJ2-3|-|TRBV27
CASSPTMGDTQYF
TGTGCCAGCAGTCCTACTATGGGAGATACGCAGTATTTT
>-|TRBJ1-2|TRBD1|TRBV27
CASSPTGNGYTF
TGTGCCAGCAGCCCGACAGGGAATGGCTACACCTTC
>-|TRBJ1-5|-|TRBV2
CASRVVQNQPQHF
TGTGCCAGCAGGGTAGTTCAAAATCAGCCCCAGCATTTT
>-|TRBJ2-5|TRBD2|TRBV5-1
CASSLFSGGGETQYF
TGCGCCAGCAGCTTGTTTAGCGGGGGTGGCGAGACCCAGTACTTC
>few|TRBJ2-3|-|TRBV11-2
CASSSPGWDTQYF
TGTGCCAGCAGCTCTCCGGGTTGGGATACGCAGTATTTT
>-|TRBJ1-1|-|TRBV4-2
CASSRGGQGQNTEAFF
TGTGCCAGCAGCCGGGGGGGGCAGGGTCAAAACACTGAAGCTTTCTTT
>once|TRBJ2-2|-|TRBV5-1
CASSLDRVGGELFF
TGCGCCAGCAGCTTGGACAGGGTTGGAGGGGAGCTGTTTTTT
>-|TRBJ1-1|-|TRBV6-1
CASSEVGVWTEAFF
TGTGCCAGCAGTGAAGTAGGGGTTTGGACTGAAGCTTTCTTT
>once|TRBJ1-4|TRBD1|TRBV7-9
CASSNRGHQEKLFF
TGTGCCAGCAGCAACAGGGGGCATCAGGAAAAACTGTTTTTT